These 20 T cell receptor beta chains came from one sample sequenced in a study of T cell responses to AZD1222 COVID-19 vaccine. Assay used: immunoSEQ multiplex PCR; TCRdb lists only in-frame clones, some missing. This table holds about 180,000 clones, 85% to 95% found once. Sequencing was performed on peripheral blood, taken on day 0 of AZD1222 vaccination. The receptors were sampled from an adult in good health.

The chain recombines TRBV2 with TRBJ1-1, with TRBD1 matching 7 bases. The CDR3 is 16 amino acids. Germline-derived CDR1 and CDR2 are SNHLY and FYNNEI. V dropped 6 bases and J dropped 4; count of bases not matched to a gene: 14. CDR3 coding DNA: TGTGCCAGCAGGTCCGGGACAGACACTCAGGGCACTGAAGCTTTCTTT. As protein: CASRSGTDTQGTEAFF.

This sequence joins TRBV24-1 and TRBJ2-5; 7 nucleotides match TRBD1. In germline, CDR1 is KGHDR, CDR2 SFDVKD. The J segment lost 2 bases and the V segment lost 4 bases, leaving 6 bases of the junction unmatched. This CDR3 has 15 residues. The CDR3 DNA is TGTGCCACCAGTGACACGACAGGGTCGCAAGAGACCCAGTACTTC. Amino acid sequence: CATSDTTGSQETQYF.

CDR3 in amino acids: CASSLGLADTDTQYF. The CDR3 nucleotides are TGCGCCAGCAGCTTGGGACTAGCGGACACAGATACGCAGTATTTT. The chain carries TRBV5-1 and TRBJ2-3, with 9 bases aligning to TRBD2. The germline V gene has CDR1 SGHRS and CDR2 YFSETQ. This CDR3 has 15 residues. The J segment lost 2 bases and the V segment lost 0 bases, leaving 1 base of the junction unmatched.

This clone was seen a handful of times. The junction departs from the called germline gene at one end, perhaps through a read error. This rearrangement joins TRBV4-1 to TRBJ2-7, with 14 bases lining up with TRBD2. Germline V gene data show CDR1 as MGHRA and CDR2 as YSYEKL. The CDR3 sequence is 14 residues long. DNA of the CDR3: TGCGCCAGCAGCCCCCAAGGGACTAGCGGGAGCCTTTTCTTC. Its protein is CASSPQGTSGSLFF.

This clone was seen only once. Other DNA sequences in this sample translate to the same CDR3. This chain links TRBV11-2 with TRBJ2-7; D gene uncertain. The germline V gene has CDR1 SGHAT and CDR2 FQNNGV. This CDR3 has 13 residues. V was cut by 3 bases and J by 0 bases, with 6 bases left in between. The CDR3 nucleotides are TGTGCCAGCAGCTTCGGCAGCTCCTACGAGCAGTACTTC. Its protein is CASSFGSSYEQYF.

This clone showed up just a few times. The chain is built from TRBV6-5 and TRBJ2-7; the match to TRBD2 covers 11 bases. Trimming removed 7 bases from V and 5 bases from J; junction bases left unmatched: 10. This CDR3 comprises 15 residues. CDR1 MNHEY and CDR2 SVGAGI come from the germline V gene. CDR3 in DNA: TGTGCCAGCAAACGCTCTAGCGGGAGGTCCAACGAGCAGTACTTC. Amino acids: CASKRSSGRSNEQYF.

This clone was observed a single time. V and J are TRBV6-1 and TRBJ2-1; 8 bases match TRBD2. The CDR3 length is 16 residues. Germline CDR1 reads MNHNS; CDR2 reads SASEGT. Germline trimming cut 4 bases from V and 7 bases from J; bases unmatched to any gene: 12. CDR3 residues: CASSGPIGTRSNEQFF. The CDR3 bases are TGTGCCAGCAGTGGTCCCATCGGGACTAGGTCAAATGAGCAGTTCTTC.

DNA for the CDR3: TGCGCCAGCAGCTTGAGGGCAGGGGCGATGAACACTGAAGCTTTCTTT. Translating gives CASSLRAGAMNTEAFF. The J gene is TRBJ1-1, the V gene TRBV5-1, with TRBD1 as a possible D gene (6 bases). The length of the CDR3 is 16 residues. Germline CDR1 reads SGHRS; CDR2 reads YFSETQ. Trimming took 1 base from V and 0 from J, leaving 13 bases between them. The entire variable domain, with the rest obtained from reference TRBV5-1 and TRBJ1-1, is as follows: KAGVTQTPRYLIKTRGQQVTLSCSPISGHRSVSWYQQTPGQGLQFLFEYFSETQRNKGNFPGRFSGRQFSNSRSEMNVSTLELGDSALYLCASSLRAGAMNTEAFFGQGTRLTVV.

The sample holds one count of this clone. CDR3 residues: CASGLLAGNEQFF. The CDR3 nucleotides are TGTGCCAGCGGCCTTTTAGCGGGCAATGAGCAGTTCTTC. The V gene is TRBV3-1 (or the pseudogene TRBV3-2), the J gene TRBJ2-1; 7 bases line up with TRBD2. The V and J ends lost 8 bases and 6 bases, in that order; junction bases with no gene match: 7. The CDR3 runs to 13 residues. From germline, CDR1 is LGHDT and CDR2 YNNKEL (reference sequence).

Of note for this clone: One end of the junction is discordant with germline, which a read error may explain. The CDR3 DNA is TGTACCAGCAGCTTAGCGGGCAGAACCAACTATGGCTACACCTTC. Amino acids: CTSSLAGRTNYGYTF. V and J are TRBV7-9 and TRBJ1-2; D call uncertain. CDR1 SEHNR and CDR2 FQNEAQ come from the germline V gene (reference sequence). The CDR3 sequence is 15 residues long.

The chain has TRBV7-9 and TRBJ2-5, with D perhaps matching TRBD1 (5 bases). The CDR3 contains 15 residues. The V gene lost 7 bases and the J gene lost 5 bases, with 20 bases spanning the gap. Looked up from germline, CDR1 is SEHNR and CDR2 is FQNEAQ (reference sequence). The DNA of the CDR3 is TGTGCCAGCACCCCAGGGTCCCACCCAAGGGAGACCCAGTACTTC. Encoded protein: CASTPGSHPRETQYF.

The sample holds one count of this clone. The J gene is TRBJ1-2, the V gene TRBV5-1; 10 bases agree with TRBD1. Germline V gives CDR1 SGHRS, CDR2 YFSETQ. J was trimmed by 8 bases and V by 4 bases; bases with no gene match: 14. The CDR3 extends over 16 amino acids. In nucleotides, the CDR3 is TGCGCCAGCAGCCAGCAGCCCACGGGACAGGGGCCAGGCTACACCTTC. Its protein product is CASSQQPTGQGPGYTF.

The J gene is TRBJ1-1, the V gene TRBV11-2; TRBD1 might be the D (5 bases). V lost 2 bases, J lost 5 bases, and 27 bases lay in between. Germline V gene lookup returns CDR1 SGHAT and CDR2 FQNNGV. CDR3 length: 19 residues. CDR3 protein: CASSLIPWSIRGPNTEAFF. The CDR3 nucleotides are TGTGCCAGCAGCTTAATCCCCTGGAGTATCCGGGGCCCTAATACTGAAGCTTTCTTT.

The genes are TRBV5-1 and TRBJ2-1; a possible D gene is TRBD2 (5 bases). Trimming cost V 4 bases and J 7 bases, with 21 bases left between them. CDR3 length equals 16 residues. Germline lookup yields CDR1 SGHRS and CDR2 YFSETQ. CDR3 in DNA: TGCGCCAGCAGCGTGGACGGACCCGTCGGGGTGAATGAGCAGTTCTTC. Its protein is CASSVDGPVGVNEQFF.

The rearrangement joins TRBV24-1 to TRBJ2-1; D gene unclear. CDR3 length: 11 residues. V lost 3 bases to trimming and J lost 12 bases, with 8 bases between them. Germline V gives CDR1 KGHDR, CDR2 SFDVKD. The CDR3 here is CATSDTALQFF. DNA for the CDR3: TGTGCCACCAGTGATACGGCTTTGCAGTTCTTC.

The chain combines TRBV5-4 with TRBJ2-7; tentatively, D is TRBD1 (5 bases). The V end lost 3 bases, the J end lost 4 bases, and 11 bases lay between the germline ends. This CDR3 has 13 amino acids. Germline-derived CDR1 and CDR2 are SGHNT and YYREEE (reference sequence). The CDR3 reads CASSWAKGYEQYF. The CDR3 DNA follows: TGTGCCAGCAGCTGGGCTAAGGGGTACGAGCAGTACTTC.

The rearrangement links TRBV27 to TRBJ2-2; perhaps TRBD2 as D (5 bases). The germline CDR1 and CDR2 sequences are MNHEY and SMNVEV (reference sequence). V dropped 5 bases and J dropped 3 bases, with 19 bases sitting between them. CDR3 length: 17 residues. In nucleotides, the CDR3 is TGTGCCAGCAGTATCTCCTTTGTAACTAGTCACACCGGGGAGCTGTTTTTT. Translating gives CASSISFVTSHTGELFF.

The CDR3 loop is CASSDLGGTEAFF. CDR3 DNA sequence: TGTGCCAGCAGCGACCTGGGTGGGACTGAAGCTTTCTTT. The J gene is TRBJ1-1, the V gene TRBV7-6; D gene ambiguous. V dropped 5 bases and J dropped 5 bases, with 12 bases sitting between them. The CDR3 runs 13 residues. Germline V gene data show CDR1 as SGHVS and CDR2 as FNYEAQ.

The genes are TRBV11-2 and TRBJ1-3; D gene unclear. V lost 2 bases to trimming and J lost 4 bases, with 6 bases between them. This CDR3 has 13 amino acids. Germline CDR1 and CDR2: SGHAT and FQNNGV. CDR3 loop: CASSLNRGNTIYF. The CDR3 DNA reads TGTGCCAGCAGCTTAAATAGGGGAAACACCATATATTTT.

The chain is built from TRBV5-4 and TRBJ2-7; D is ambiguous. CDR3 size: 13 residues. V was clipped by 4 bases and J by 2 bases, with 10 bases between them. Germline CDR1 and CDR2: SGHNT and YYREEE (reference sequence). CDR3 amino acids: CASSPPLTYEQYF. The CDR3 nucleotides read TGTGCCAGCAGCCCGCCCCTGACCTACGAGCAGTACTTC. Variable domain in full (rest from reference TRBV5-4 and TRBJ2-7): ETGVTQSPTHLIKTRGQQVTLRCSSQSGHNTVSWYQQALGQGPQFIFQYYREEENGRGNFPPRFSGLQFPNYSSELNVNALELDDSALYLCASSPPLTYEQYFGPGTRLTVT.